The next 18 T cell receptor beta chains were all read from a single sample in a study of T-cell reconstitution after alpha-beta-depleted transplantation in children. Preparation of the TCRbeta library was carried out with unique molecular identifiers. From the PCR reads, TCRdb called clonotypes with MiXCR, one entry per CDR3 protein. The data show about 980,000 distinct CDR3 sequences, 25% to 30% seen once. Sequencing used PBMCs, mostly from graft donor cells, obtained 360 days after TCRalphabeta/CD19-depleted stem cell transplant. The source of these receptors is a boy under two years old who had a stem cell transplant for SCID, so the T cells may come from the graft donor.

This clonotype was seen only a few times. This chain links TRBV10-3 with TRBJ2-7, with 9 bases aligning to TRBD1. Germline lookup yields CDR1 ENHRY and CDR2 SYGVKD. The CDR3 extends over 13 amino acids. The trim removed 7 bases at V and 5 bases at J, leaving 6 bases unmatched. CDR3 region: CAITRDRDHEQYF. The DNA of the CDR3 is TGTGCCATCACCCGGGACAGGGACCACGAGCAGTACTTC.

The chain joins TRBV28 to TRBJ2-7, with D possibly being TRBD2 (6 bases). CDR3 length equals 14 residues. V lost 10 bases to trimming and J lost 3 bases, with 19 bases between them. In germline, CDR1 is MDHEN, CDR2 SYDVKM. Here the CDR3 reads CATAERDSDYEQYF. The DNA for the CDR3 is TGTGCCACCGCAGAACGGGACTCTGACTACGAGCAGTACTTC.

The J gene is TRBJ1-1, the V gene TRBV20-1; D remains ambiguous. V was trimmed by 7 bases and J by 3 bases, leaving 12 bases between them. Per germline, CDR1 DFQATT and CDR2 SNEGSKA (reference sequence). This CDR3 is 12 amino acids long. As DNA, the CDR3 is TGCAGTGTCCAAATGTCGGACACTGAAGCTTTCTTT. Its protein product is CSVQMSDTEAFF.

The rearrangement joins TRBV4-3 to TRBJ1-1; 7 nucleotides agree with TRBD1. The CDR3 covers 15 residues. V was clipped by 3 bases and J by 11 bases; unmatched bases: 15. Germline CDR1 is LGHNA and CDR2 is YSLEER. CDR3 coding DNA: TGCGCCAGCAGCCATGGACAGGTCGCGCATAGGAGCGCTTTCTTT. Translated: CASSHGQVAHRSAFF.

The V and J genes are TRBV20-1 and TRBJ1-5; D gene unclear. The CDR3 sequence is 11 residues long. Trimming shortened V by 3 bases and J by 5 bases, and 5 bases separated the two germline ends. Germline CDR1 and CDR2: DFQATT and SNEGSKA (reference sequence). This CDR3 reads CSASRDQPQHF. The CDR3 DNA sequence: TGCAGTGCTAGTCGGGATCAGCCCCAGCATTTT.

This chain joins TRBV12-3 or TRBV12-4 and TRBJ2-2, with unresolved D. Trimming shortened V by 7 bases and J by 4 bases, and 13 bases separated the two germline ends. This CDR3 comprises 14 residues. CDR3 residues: CASNVRSGTGELFF. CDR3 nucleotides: TGTGCCAGCAATGTGCGAAGTGGCACCGGGGAGCTGTTTTTT.

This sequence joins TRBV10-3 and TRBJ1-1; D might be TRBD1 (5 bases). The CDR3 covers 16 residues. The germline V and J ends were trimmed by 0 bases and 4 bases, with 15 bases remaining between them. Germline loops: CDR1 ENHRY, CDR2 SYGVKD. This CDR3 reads CAISESGQREGTEAFF. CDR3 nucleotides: TGTGCCATCAGTGAGTCGGGGCAGAGGGAGGGCACTGAAGCTTTCTTT.

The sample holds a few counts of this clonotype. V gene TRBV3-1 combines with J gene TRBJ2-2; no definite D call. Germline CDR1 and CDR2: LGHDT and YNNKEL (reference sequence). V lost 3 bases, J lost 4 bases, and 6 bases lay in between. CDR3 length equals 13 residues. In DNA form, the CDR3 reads TGTGCCAGCAGCCAGAAGGGCACCGGGGAGCTGTTTTTT. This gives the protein CASSQKGTGELFF.

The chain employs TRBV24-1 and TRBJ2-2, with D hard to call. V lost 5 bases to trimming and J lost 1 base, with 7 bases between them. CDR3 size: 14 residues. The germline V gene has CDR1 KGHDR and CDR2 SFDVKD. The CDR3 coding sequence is TGTGCCACCAGTGCGTGGCAGAACACCGGGGAGCTGTTTTTT. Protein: CATSAWQNTGELFF.

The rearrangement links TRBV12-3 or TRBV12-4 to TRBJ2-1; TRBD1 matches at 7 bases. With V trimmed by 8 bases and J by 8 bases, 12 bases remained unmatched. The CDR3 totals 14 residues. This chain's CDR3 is CASGWRQGTHEQFF. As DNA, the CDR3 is TGTGCCAGCGGATGGAGACAGGGTACCCATGAGCAGTTCTTC.

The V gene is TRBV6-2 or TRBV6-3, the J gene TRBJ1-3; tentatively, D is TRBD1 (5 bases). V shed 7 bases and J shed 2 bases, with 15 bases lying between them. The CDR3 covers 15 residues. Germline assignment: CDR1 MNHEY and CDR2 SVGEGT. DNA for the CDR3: TGTGCCAGCACTCAACAGGTCCGGACTGGAAACACCATATATTTT. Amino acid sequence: CASTQQVRTGNTIYF.

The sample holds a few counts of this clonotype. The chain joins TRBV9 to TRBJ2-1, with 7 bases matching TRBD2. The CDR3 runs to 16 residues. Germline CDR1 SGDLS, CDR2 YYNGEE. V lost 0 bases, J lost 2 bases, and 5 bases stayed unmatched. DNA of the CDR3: TGTGCCAGCAGCGTAGAGGGCGGGGGACCCTACAATGAGCAGTTCTTC. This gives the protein CASSVEGGGPYNEQFF. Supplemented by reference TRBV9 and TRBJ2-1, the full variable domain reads DSGVTQTPKHLITATGQRVTLRCSPRSGDLSVYWYQQSLDQGLQFLIQYYNGEERAKGNILERFSAQQFPDLHSELNLSSLELGDSALYFCASSVEGGGPYNEQFFGPGTRLTVL.

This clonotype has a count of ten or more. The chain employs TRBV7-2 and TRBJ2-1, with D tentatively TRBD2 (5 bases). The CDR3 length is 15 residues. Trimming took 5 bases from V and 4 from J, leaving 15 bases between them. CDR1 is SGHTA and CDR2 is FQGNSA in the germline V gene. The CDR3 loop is CASSLTMAGYNEQFF. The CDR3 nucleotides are TGTGCCAGCAGCCTAACTATGGCGGGTTACAATGAGCAGTTCTTC.

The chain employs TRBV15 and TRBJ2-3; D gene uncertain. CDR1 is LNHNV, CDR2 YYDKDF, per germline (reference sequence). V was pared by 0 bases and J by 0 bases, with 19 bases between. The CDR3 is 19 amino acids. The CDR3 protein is CATSRELPYKQFSTDTQYF. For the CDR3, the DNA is TGTGCCACCAGCAGAGAACTGCCGTATAAACAGTTTAGCACAGATACGCAGTATTTT.

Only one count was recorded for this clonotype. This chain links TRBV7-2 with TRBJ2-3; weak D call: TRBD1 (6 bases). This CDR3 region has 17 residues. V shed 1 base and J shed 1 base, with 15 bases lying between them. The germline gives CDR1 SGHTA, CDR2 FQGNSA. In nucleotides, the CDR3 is TGTGCCAGCAGCTTAGTAAGAGGGGGTTGGGGCACAGATACGCAGTATTTT. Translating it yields CASSLVRGGWGTDTQYF.

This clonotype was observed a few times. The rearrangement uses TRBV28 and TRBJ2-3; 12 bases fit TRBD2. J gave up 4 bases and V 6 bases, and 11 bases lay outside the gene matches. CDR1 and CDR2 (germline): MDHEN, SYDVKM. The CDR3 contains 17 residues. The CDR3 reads CASRNLTSGGSADTQYF. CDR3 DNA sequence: TGTGCCAGCAGGAACCTGACTAGCGGGGGTTCGGCAGATACGCAGTATTTT. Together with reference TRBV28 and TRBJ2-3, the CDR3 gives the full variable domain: DVKVTQSSRYLVKRTGEKVFLECVQDMDHENMFWYRQDPGLGLRLIYFSYDVKMKEKGDIPEGYSVSREKKERFSLILESASTNQTSMYLCASRNLTSGGSADTQYFGPGTRLTVL.

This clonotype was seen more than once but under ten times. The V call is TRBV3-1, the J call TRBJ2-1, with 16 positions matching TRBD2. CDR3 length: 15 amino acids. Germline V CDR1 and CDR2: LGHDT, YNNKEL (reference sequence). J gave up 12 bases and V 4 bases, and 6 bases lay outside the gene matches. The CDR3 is CASSPGLAGGLWQFF. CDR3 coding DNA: TGTGCCAGCAGCCCGGGACTAGCGGGGGGGCTATGGCAGTTCTTC.

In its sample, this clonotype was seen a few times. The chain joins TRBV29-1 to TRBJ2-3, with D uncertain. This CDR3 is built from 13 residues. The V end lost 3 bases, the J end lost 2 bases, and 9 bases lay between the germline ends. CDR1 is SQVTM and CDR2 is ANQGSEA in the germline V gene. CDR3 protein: CSVEGFTTDTQYF. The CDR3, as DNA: TGCAGCGTTGAGGGGTTTACCACAGATACGCAGTATTTT.